The rows below give T cell receptor beta chains drawn from one sample of a study of blood T cell repertoires in COVID-19. Here immunoSEQ multiplex PCR was the method, and the copy in TCRdb shows in-frame clones only, minus some. The table shows some 180,000 clones, with roughly four fifths occurring only once. The sequencing input was peripheral blood. All receptors derive from a woman between 40 and 55 years old with COVID-19, enrolled during active disease. Both conserved end residues are part of each CDR3. The D gene is left open where the match is weak. Not every row has a clone size; where given, it reads once, few, many or a size class.

>TRBV6-5|TRBJ1-2|-|-
CASGTGGGYTF
TGTGCCAGCGGTACCGGGGGTGGCTACACCTTC
>TRBV2|TRBJ2-2|few|TRBD2
CASRPGLAGTGELFF
TGTGCCAGCAGGCCGGGACTAGCGGGAACCGGGGAGCTGTTTTTT
>TRBV5-4|TRBJ2-4|-|-
CASSETGTGFQYF
TGTGCCAGCAGCGAAACAGGGACGGGTTTTCAGTACTTC
>TRBV5-4|TRBJ2-2|-|-
CASSQGSSENTGELFF
TGTGCCAGCAGCCAAGGCTCTAGCGAAAACACCGGGGAGCTGTTTTTT
>TRBV28|TRBJ2-3|-|-
CASPPSRRGMRTDTQYF
TGTGCCAGCCCTCCTTCCCGACGGGGGATGAGGACAGATACGCAGTATTTT
>TRBV28|TRBJ1-2|-|-
CASSPGYGYTF
TGTGCCAGCAGCCCCGGCTATGGCTACACCTTC
>TRBV3-1/TRBV3-2|TRBJ1-5|few|-
CASSALGQSNQPQHF
TGTGCCAGCAGCGCCCTGGGGCAGAGCAATCAGCCCCAGCATTTT
>TRBV6-2/TRBV6-3|TRBJ2-3|-|-
CASSYGQIFTDTQYF
TGTGCCAGCAGTTACGGACAAATCTTCACAGATACGCAGTATTTT
>TRBV2|TRBJ1-6|few|TRBD1
CASLLDRGRNSPLHF
TGTGCCAGTCTTTTGGACAGGGGGCGTAATTCACCCCTCCACTTT
>TRBV19|TRBJ1-3|-|-
CASSARVSSGNTIYF
TGTGCCAGTAGTGCCAGGGTTAGCTCTGGAAACACCATATATTTT
>TRBV6-5|TRBJ2-1|-|TRBD2
CASSSPSGSVNEQFF
TGTGCCAGCAGTTCCCCTAGCGGGAGTGTCAATGAGCAGTTCTTC
>TRBV5-4|TRBJ1-1|-|TRBD1
CASRTGEVNTEAFF
TGTGCCAGCAGAACAGGGGAGGTGAACACTGAAGCTTTCTTT
>TRBV28|TRBJ2-1|-|TRBD2
CASRRERRDSYNEQFF
TGTGCCAGCAGGCGGGAGAGGCGGGACTCCTACAATGAGCAGTTCTTC
>TRBV18|TRBJ1-5|-|-
CASSTAQLNQPQHF
TGTGCCAGCAGCACAGCACAGCTCAATCAGCCCCAGCATTTT
>TRBV15|TRBJ2-3|once|TRBD2
CATSRVAGLTDTQYF
TGTGCCACCAGCAGAGTAGCGGGGCTCACAGATACGCAGTATTTT
>TRBV7-7|TRBJ2-2|few|-
CASSLTGSKNTGELFF
TGTGCTAGCAGCTTAACAGGCAGCAAGAACACCGGGGAGCTGTTTTTT
>TRBV6-1|TRBJ2-3|-|-
CASSETILASDTQYF
TGTGCCAGCAGTGAAACAATTCTAGCATCAGATACGCAGTATTTT
>TRBV4-2|TRBJ2-3|-|TRBD2
CASSQDVAGGTADTQYF
TGTGCCAGCAGCCAAGATGTGGCGGGGGGGACCGCAGATACGCAGTATTTT
>TRBV6-2/TRBV6-3|TRBJ2-7|-|-
CASTPGSSYEQYF
TGTGCCAGCACCCCCGGGAGCTCCTACGAGCAGTACTTC
>TRBV5-4|TRBJ1-2|-|-
CASSRRGVEYGYTF
TGTGCCAGCAGCCGACGGGGTGTGGAGTATGGCTACACCTTC
>TRBV14|TRBJ2-1|-|-
CASSEQNYYNEQFF
TGTGCCAGCAGCGAACAGAATTACTACAATGAGCAGTTCTTC
>TRBV7-9|TRBJ2-7|-|TRBD2
CASSPSGTSGRVGEQYF
TGTGCCAGCAGCCCTTCAGGGACTAGCGGGAGAGTGGGCGAGCAGTACTTC
>TRBV7-9|TRBJ2-2|few|-
CASSLAVMDSSIGELFF
TGTGCCAGCAGCTTAGCGGTCATGGACAGTTCGATCGGGGAGCTGTTTTTT
>TRBV5-6|TRBJ2-2|-|-
CASSDLQGRTGELFF
TGTGCCAGCAGCGATTTACAGGGACGGACCGGGGAGCTGTTTTTT
>TRBV19|TRBJ2-2|-|-
CASSIETGAGELFF
TGTGCCAGTAGTATAGAGACCGGGGCCGGGGAGCTGTTTTTT
>TRBV24-1|TRBJ2-5|-|-
CATSDTMGGQETQYF
TGTGCCACCAGTGATACAATGGGGGGTCAAGAGACCCAGTACTTC
>TRBV5-4|TRBJ2-5|once|-
CASSIRGRATGTQYF
TGTGCCAGCAGCATAAGGGGGAGGGCCACCGGGACCCAGTACTTC
>TRBV4-1|TRBJ1-2|-|-
CASSQKEGDEAGYTF
TGCGCCAGCAGCCAAAAAGAAGGAGATGAGGCGGGCTACACCTTC
>TRBV30|TRBJ2-6|-|-
CAWSGGQANVLTF
TGTGCCTGGAGCGGAGGCCAAGCCAACGTCCTGACTTTC
>TRBV6-5|TRBJ2-4|-|-
CARRDTKAKNIQYF
TGTGCCAGACGGGATACTAAAGCCAAAAACATTCAGTACTTC
>TRBV19|TRBJ2-5|-|TRBD2
CASSSVGGSMETQYF
TGTGCCAGTAGTAGCGTCGGGGGGTCCATGGAGACCCAGTACTTC
>TRBV7-8|TRBJ1-1|-|TRBD1
CASSLASGTANTEAFF
TGTGCCAGCAGCTTAGCTTCTGGGACAGCGAACACTGAAGCTTTCTTT
>TRBV5-4|TRBJ1-2|-|TRBD1
CASGDRGTNYGYTF
TGTGCCAGCGGTGACAGGGGTACTAACTATGGCTACACCTTC
>TRBV2|TRBJ1-5|-|TRBD1
CASRKSTGAYQPQHF
TGTGCCAGCAGAAAATCGACAGGGGCCTATCAGCCCCAGCATTTT
>TRBV7-9|TRBJ1-2|-|-
CASSLVGVGGYTF
TGTGCCAGCAGCTTAGTCGGGGTGGGAGGCTACACCTTC
>TRBV7-2|TRBJ2-7|-|-
CASSPRPDSWEQYF
TGTGCCAGCAGCCCCCGTCCGGACAGCTGGGAGCAGTACTTC
>TRBV5-6|TRBJ2-1|-|TRBD1
CASIGQGAALDYNEQFF
TGTGCCAGCATCGGACAGGGGGCGGCCCTAGACTACAATGAGCAGTTCTTC
>TRBV7-9|TRBJ1-4|-|-
CASSLAVGGSSNEKLFF
TGTGCCAGCAGCTTAGCGGTTGGAGGGAGCTCTAATGAAAAACTGTTTTTT
>TRBV27|TRBJ2-1|-|TRBD2
CASSTGTSSNEQFF
TGTGCCAGCAGTACCGGGACTAGCTCCAATGAGCAGTTCTTC
>TRBV19|TRBJ1-1|-|-
CATKGGGNLNTEAFF
TGTGCCACCAAGGGGGGGGGAAACCTTAACACTGAAGCTTTCTTT
>TRBV7-9|TRBJ1-5|-|TRBD1
CASTPGQGDSQPQHF
TGTGCCAGCACCCCGGGGCAGGGGGATTCTCAGCCCCAGCATTTT
>TRBV6-6|TRBJ2-7|-|TRBD2
CASRTSGRRGYEQYF
TGTGCCAGCAGAACCAGCGGGAGAAGGGGCTACGAGCAGTACTTC
>TRBV18|TRBJ2-7|-|-
CASSPYRDEQYF
TGTGCCAGCTCACCCTACAGGGACGAGCAGTACTTC